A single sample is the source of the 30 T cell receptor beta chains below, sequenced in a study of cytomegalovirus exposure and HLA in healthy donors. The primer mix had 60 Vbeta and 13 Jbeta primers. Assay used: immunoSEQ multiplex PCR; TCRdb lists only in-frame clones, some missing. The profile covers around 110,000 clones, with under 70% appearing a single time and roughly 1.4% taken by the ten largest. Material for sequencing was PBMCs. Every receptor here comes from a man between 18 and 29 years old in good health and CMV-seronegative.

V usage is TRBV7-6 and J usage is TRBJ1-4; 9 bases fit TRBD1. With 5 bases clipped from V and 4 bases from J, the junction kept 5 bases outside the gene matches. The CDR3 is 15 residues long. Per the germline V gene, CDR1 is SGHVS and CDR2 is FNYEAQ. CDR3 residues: CASSQDRGVNEKLFF. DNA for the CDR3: TGTGCCAGCAGCCAGGACAGGGGAGTTAATGAAAAACTGTTTTTT.

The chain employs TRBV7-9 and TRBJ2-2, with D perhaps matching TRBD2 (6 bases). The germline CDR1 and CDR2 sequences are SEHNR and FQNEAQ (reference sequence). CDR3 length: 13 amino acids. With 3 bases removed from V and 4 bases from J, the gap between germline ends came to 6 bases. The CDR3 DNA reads TGTGCCAGCAGCTTCGGGGGCACCGGGGAGCTGTTTTTT. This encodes CASSFGGTGELFF.

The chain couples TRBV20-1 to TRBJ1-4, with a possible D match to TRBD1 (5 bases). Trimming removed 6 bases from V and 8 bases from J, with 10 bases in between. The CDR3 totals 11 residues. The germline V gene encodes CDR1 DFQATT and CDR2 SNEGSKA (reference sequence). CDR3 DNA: TGCAGTGCCTCGCGGGACGAAAAACTGTTTTTT. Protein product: CSASRDEKLFF.

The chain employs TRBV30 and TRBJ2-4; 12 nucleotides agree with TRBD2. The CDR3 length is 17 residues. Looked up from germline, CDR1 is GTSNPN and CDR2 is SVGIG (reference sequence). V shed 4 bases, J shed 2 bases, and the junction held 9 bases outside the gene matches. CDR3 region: CAWKATSGGLTKNIQYF. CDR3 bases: TGTGCCTGGAAGGCCACTAGCGGGGGGTTAACCAAAAACATTCAGTACTTC.

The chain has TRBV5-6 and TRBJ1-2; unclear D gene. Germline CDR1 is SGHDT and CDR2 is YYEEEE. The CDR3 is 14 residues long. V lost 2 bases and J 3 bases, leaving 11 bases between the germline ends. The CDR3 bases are TGTGCCAGCAGCTTCCGGGCGGGGTACTATGGCTACACCTTC. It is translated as CASSFRAGYYGYTF.

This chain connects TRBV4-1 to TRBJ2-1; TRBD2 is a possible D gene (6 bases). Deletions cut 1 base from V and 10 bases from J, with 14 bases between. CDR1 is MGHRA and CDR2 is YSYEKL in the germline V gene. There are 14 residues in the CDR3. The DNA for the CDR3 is TGCGCCAGCAGCCAAGGCCCCATTCGGGGGGAGCAGTTCTTC. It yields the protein CASSQGPIRGEQFF.

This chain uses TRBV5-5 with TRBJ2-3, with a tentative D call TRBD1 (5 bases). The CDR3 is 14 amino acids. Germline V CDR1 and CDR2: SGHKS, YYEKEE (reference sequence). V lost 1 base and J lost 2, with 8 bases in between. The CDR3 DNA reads TGTGCCAGCAGCTTGAACAGGAACACAGATACGCAGTATTTT. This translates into CASSLNRNTDTQYF.

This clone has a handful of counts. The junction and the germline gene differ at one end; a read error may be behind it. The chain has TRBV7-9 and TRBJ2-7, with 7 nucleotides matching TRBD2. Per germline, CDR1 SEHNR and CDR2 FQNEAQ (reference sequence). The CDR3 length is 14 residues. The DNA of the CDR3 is TGTTCCAGCAGCTTAGCGGGCAGGGAATACGAGCAGTACTTC. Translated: CSSSLAGREYEQYF.

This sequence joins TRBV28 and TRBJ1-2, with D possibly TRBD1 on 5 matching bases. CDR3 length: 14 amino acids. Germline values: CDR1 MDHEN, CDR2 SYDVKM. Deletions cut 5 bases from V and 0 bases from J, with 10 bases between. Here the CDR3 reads CASSLGGANYGYTF. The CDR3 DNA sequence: TGTGCCAGCAGTCTGGGGGGGGCTAACTATGGCTACACCTTC.

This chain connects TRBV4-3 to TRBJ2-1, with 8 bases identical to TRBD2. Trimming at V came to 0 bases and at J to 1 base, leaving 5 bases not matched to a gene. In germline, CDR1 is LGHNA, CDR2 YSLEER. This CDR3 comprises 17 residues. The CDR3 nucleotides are TGCGCCAGCAGCCAAGAACGTGCGGGAGGATCCTACAATGAGCAGTTCTTC. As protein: CASSQERAGGSYNEQFF.

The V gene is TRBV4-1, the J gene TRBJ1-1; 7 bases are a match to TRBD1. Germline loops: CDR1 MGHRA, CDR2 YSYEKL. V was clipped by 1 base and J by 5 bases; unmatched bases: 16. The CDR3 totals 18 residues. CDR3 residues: CASSQGGLGGAPGTEAFF. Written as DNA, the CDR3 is TGCGCCAGCAGCCAAGGAGGTTTAGGGGGCGCTCCAGGAACTGAAGCTTTCTTT.

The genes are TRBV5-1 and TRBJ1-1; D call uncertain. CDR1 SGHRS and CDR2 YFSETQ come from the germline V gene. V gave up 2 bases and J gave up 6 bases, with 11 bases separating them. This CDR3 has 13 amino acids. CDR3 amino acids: CASSFSGYAEAFF. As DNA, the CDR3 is TGCGCCAGCAGCTTTTCCGGGTACGCTGAAGCTTTCTTT.

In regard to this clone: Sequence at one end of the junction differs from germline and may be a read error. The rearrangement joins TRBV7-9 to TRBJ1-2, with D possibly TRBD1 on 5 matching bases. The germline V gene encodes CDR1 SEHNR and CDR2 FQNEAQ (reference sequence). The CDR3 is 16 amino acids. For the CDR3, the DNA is TGTTCCAGCAGGGAACCTCAGGCAGATAATAACTATGGCTACACCTTC. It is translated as CSSREPQADNNYGYTF.

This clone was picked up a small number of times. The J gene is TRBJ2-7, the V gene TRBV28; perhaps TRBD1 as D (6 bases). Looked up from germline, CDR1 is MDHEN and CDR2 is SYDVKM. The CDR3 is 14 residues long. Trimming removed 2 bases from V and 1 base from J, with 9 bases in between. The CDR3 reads CASSLSGQSYEQYF. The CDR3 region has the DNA TGTGCCAGCAGTTTAAGTGGACAGTCCTACGAGCAGTACTTC. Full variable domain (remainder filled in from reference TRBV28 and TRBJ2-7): DVKVTQSSRYLVKRTGEKVFLECVQDMDHENMFWYRQDPGLGLRLIYFSYDVKMKEKGDIPEGYSVSREKKERFSLILESASTNQTSMYLCASSLSGQSYEQYFGPGTRLTVT.

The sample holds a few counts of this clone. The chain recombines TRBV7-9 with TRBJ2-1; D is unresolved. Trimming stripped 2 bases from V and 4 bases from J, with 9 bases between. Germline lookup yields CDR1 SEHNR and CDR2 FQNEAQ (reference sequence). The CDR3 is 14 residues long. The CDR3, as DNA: TGTGCCAGCAGCTTAACCGGAGCGTACAATGAGCAGTTCTTC. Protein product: CASSLTGAYNEQFF.

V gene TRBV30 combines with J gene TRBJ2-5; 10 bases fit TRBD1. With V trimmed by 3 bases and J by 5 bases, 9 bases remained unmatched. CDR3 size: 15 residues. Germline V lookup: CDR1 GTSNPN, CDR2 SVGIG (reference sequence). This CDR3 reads CAWSSRQGAGETQYF. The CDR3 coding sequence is TGTGCCTGGAGCAGCCGACAGGGGGCTGGGGAGACCCAGTACTTC.

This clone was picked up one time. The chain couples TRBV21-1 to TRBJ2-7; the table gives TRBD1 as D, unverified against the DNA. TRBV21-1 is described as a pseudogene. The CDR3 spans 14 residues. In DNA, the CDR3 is TGTGCCACCCCTCAAGAGGGGGACTCCTACGAGCAGTACTTC. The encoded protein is CATPQEGDSYEQYF.

The CDR3, as DNA: TGTGCCAGCAGTTTTTTGACAGCTTTATCTCAGCCCCAGCATTTT. This gives the protein CASSFLTALSQPQHF. The V gene is TRBV28, the J gene TRBJ1-5, with a possible D match to TRBD1 (5 bases). Germline values: CDR1 MDHEN, CDR2 SYDVKM. The CDR3 runs to 15 residues. Trimming left V 3 bases short and J 6 bases short, with 15 bases between.

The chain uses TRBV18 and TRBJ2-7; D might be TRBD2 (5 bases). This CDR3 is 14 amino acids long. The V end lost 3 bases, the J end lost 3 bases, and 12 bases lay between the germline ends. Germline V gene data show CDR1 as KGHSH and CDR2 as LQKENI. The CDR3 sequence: CASSPWRTGYEQYF. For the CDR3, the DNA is TGTGCCAGCTCACCGTGGAGGACCGGCTACGAGCAGTACTTC.

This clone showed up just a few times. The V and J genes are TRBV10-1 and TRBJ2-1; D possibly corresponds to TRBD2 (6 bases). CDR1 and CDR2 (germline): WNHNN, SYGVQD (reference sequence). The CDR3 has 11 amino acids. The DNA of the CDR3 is TGCACACCAAAGGCGGGGAATGAGCAGTTCTTC. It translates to CTPKAGNEQFF.

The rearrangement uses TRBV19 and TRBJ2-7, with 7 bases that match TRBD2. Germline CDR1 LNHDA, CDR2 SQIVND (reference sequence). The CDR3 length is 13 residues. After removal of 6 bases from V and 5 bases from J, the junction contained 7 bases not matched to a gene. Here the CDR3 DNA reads TGTGCCAGTAGCCCGGGAGGAGCGCACGAGCAGTACTTC. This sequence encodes CASSPGGAHEQYF.

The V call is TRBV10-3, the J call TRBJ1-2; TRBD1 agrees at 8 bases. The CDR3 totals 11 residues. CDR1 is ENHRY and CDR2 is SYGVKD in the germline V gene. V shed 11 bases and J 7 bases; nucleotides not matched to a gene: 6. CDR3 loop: CASWTGPGYTF. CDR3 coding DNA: TGTGCCTCCTGGACAGGGCCTGGCTACACCTTC.

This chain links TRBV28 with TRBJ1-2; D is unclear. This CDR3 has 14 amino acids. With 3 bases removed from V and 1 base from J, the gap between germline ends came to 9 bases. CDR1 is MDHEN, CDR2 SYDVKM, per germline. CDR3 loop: CASSLLRDNYGYTF. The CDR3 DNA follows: TGTGCCAGCAGTTTGCTCCGGGATAACTATGGCTACACCTTC.

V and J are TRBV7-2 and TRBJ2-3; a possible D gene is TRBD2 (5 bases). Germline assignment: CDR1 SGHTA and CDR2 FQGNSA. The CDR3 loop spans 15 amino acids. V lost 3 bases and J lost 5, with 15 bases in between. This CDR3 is CASSFGGGSGDTQYF. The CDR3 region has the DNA TGTGCCAGCAGCTTCGGAGGCGGTTCCGGAGATACGCAGTATTTT.

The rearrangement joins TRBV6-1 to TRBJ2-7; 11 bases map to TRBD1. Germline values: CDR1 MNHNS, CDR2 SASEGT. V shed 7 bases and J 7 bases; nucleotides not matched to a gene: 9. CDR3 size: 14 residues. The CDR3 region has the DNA TGTGCCAGCAATCCCGGACAGGGGGCCTGGGAGCAGTACTTC. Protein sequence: CASNPGQGAWEQYF.

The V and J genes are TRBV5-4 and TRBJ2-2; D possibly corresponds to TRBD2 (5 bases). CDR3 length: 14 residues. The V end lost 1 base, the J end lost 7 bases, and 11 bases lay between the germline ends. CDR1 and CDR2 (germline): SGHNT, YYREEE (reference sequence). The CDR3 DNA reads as TGTGCCAGCAGCTTGCGGGGATCTGACGGGGAGCTGTTTTTT. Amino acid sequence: CASSLRGSDGELFF.

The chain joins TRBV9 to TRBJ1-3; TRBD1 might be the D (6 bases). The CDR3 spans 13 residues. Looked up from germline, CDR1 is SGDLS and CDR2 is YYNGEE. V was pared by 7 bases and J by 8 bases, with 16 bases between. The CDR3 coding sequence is TGTGCCAGCGGGGTAACAGGGTTGGACACCATATATTTT. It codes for CASGVTGLDTIYF.

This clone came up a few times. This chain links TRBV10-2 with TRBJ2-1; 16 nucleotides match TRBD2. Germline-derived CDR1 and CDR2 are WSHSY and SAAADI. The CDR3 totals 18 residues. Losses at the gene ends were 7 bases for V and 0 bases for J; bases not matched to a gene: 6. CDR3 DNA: TGCGCCAGCAAGCCCGGGACTAGCGGGAGGGTCTCCTACAATGAGCAGTTCTTC. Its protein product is CASKPGTSGRVSYNEQFF.

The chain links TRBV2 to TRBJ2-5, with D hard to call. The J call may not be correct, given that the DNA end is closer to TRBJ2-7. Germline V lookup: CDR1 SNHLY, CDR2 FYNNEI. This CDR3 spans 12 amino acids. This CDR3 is CASRGRFYEQYF. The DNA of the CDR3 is TGTGCCAGCAGGGGCAGATTCTACGAGCAGTACTTC.

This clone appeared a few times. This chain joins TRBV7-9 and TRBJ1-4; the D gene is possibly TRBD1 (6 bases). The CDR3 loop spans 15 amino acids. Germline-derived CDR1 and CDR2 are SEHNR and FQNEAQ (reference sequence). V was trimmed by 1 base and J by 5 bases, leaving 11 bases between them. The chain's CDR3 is CASSLGTVGNEKLFF. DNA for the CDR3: TGTGCCAGCAGCTTAGGGACAGTCGGGAATGAAAAACTGTTTTTT.